The 28 T cell receptor beta chains in this list originate from one sample, sequenced in a study of cytomegalovirus exposure and HLA in healthy donors. Generated by immunoSEQ multiplex PCR, the TCRdb table keeps only in-frame clones and is missing some. The sample has fewer than 120,000 clones; over 85% are singletons. The sequencing input was PBMCs. All receptors come from a woman younger than 35 in good health and CMV-seronegative.

The chain has TRBV10-2 and TRBJ1-4; TRBD1 is a possible D gene (5 bases). This CDR3 comprises 14 residues. Germline assignment: CDR1 WSHSY and CDR2 SAAADI. The ends were cut back, 0 bases at V and 10 bases at J, with 12 bases in the middle. The CDR3 here is CASSESRQGGKLFF. The CDR3, as DNA: TGCGCCAGCAGTGAGTCCCGGCAGGGTGGAAAACTGTTTTTT.

The V call is TRBV19, the J call TRBJ2-2, with D perhaps TRBD2 (7 bases). The germline V gene encodes CDR1 LNHDA and CDR2 SQIVND (reference sequence). The V end lost 6 bases, the J end lost 6 bases, and 17 bases lay between the germline ends. This CDR3 region has 15 residues. The DNA for the CDR3 is TGTGCCAGTAGCAACGATAGGGGGGGAGCCGGGGAGCTGTTTTTT. Encoded protein: CASSNDRGGAGELFF.

The gene calls are TRBV28 and TRBJ1-1, with no clear D. Deletions cut 0 bases from V and 8 bases from J, with 4 bases between. CDR3 length: 11 residues. Germline V lookup: CDR1 MDHEN, CDR2 SYDVKM. As DNA, the CDR3 is TGTGCCAGCAGTTTATGGGCAGAAGCTTTCTTT. Translating it yields CASSLWAEAFF.

The chain carries TRBV19 and TRBJ2-7, with D perhaps TRBD1 (6 bases). Germline-derived CDR1 and CDR2 are LNHDA and SQIVND (reference sequence). The CDR3 is made up of 15 amino acids. Trimming left V 3 bases short and J 3 bases short, with 15 bases between. CDR3 sequence: CASSISPGANYEQYF. In DNA form, the CDR3 reads TGTGCCAGTAGTATTTCACCAGGGGCTAACTACGAGCAGTACTTC.

The chain couples TRBV11-1 to TRBJ2-2, with D possibly TRBD1 on 5 matching bases. Germline V lookup: CDR1 SGHAT, CDR2 FQDESV (reference sequence). The CDR3 sequence is 16 residues long. The germline V and J ends were trimmed by 1 base and 2 bases, with 11 bases remaining between them. DNA of the CDR3: TGTGCCAGCAGCTTAGACAGGAGAATTAACACCGGGGAGCTGTTTTTT. Translated, it gives CASSLDRRINTGELFF.

The chain couples TRBV2 to TRBJ2-2; 8 bases match TRBD2. The CDR3 spans 15 residues. V gave up 6 bases and J gave up 4 bases; unmatched junction bases: 7. Germline lookup yields CDR1 SNHLY and CDR2 FYNNEI. The CDR3 DNA is TGTGCCAGCAGAGGGCCTCTAGCGGGCACCGGGGAGCTGTTTTTT. It specifies CASRGPLAGTGELFF.

V gene TRBV28 combines with J gene TRBJ2-7; D might be TRBD1 (6 bases). Germline values: CDR1 MDHEN, CDR2 SYDVKM. The CDR3 loop spans 14 amino acids. V was shortened by 6 bases and J by 3 bases, with 15 bases between the two germline ends. This CDR3 reads CASSQPPGDYEQYF. In DNA, the CDR3 is TGTGCCAGCAGCCAACCCCCAGGGGACTACGAGCAGTACTTC.

This sequence joins TRBV6-5 and TRBJ2-7, with 10 nucleotides matching TRBD1. This CDR3 spans 13 amino acids. V was clipped by 6 bases and J by 3 bases; unmatched bases: 2. Germline-derived CDR1 and CDR2 are MNHEY and SVGAGI. The CDR3 loop reads CASSRDRGYEQYF. CDR3 coding DNA: TGTGCCAGCAGCCGGGACAGGGGCTACGAGCAGTACTTC.

About this clone: Germline and junction disagree at one end, which may indicate a read error. The gene calls are TRBV19 and TRBJ1-4; no clear D. The CDR3 length is 12 residues. Germline CDR1 LNHDA, CDR2 SQIVND (reference sequence). The CDR3 loop reads CASSGSNEKLFF. DNA for the CDR3: TGTGCAAGTAGTGGGAGTAACGAAAAACTGTTTTTT.

The V and J genes are TRBV7-9 and TRBJ2-5, with 8 positions matching TRBD2. With 2 bases clipped from V and 4 bases from J, the junction kept 6 bases outside the gene matches. Germline lookup yields CDR1 SEHNR and CDR2 FQNEAQ (reference sequence). This CDR3 has 15 residues. The CDR3, as DNA: TGTGCCAGCAGCTTATCGCGGACTAGCAGAGAGACCCAGTACTTC. It specifies CASSLSRTSRETQYF.

The V call is TRBV5-1, the J call TRBJ2-2; TRBD2 might be the D (6 bases). CDR1 SGHRS and CDR2 YFSETQ come from the germline V gene. V lost 1 base, J lost 4 bases, and 8 bases lay in between. The CDR3 contains 14 residues. For the CDR3, the DNA is TGCGCCAGCAGCTTGAGGGAGGCCACCGGGGAGCTGTTTTTT. Translated: CASSLREATGELFF. Together with reference TRBV5-1 and TRBJ2-2, the CDR3 gives the full variable domain: KAGVTQTPRYLIKTRGQQVTLSCSPISGHRSVSWYQQTPGQGLQFLFEYFSETQRNKGNFPGRFSGRQFSNSRSEMNVSTLELGDSALYLCASSLREATGELFFGEGSRLTVL.

With regard to this clone: One junction end does not reproduce the germline sequence, and a read error may be involved. The chain employs TRBV27 and TRBJ2-7; 7 bases map to TRBD2. Germline V CDR1 and CDR2: MNHEY, SMNVEV (reference sequence). The CDR3 length is 13 residues. The CDR3 DNA reads TGTGCCAGCAGCAGAAGCGGGACTGAGGCCCGAAACTTC. Protein sequence: CASSRSGTEARNF.

The gene calls are TRBV7-3 and TRBJ1-2; weak D call: TRBD1 (5 bases). Trimming removed 5 bases at V and 5 bases at J, with 15 bases between. The CDR3 extends over 14 amino acids. Germline CDR1 SGHTA, CDR2 FQGTGA. CDR3 nucleotides: TGTGCCAGCAGCCCGTCAGCGGGGGGGTATGGCTACACCTTC. Its protein is CASSPSAGGYGYTF.

The rearrangement uses TRBV18 and TRBJ1-2; D not resolved. This CDR3 has 14 amino acids. Germline V lookup: CDR1 KGHSH, CDR2 LQKENI. V dropped 4 bases and J dropped 2 bases, with 11 bases sitting between them. The CDR3 DNA is TGTGCCAGCTCACTCGGACGGGGAAACTATGGCTACACCTTC. It is translated as CASSLGRGNYGYTF.

This chain links TRBV2 with TRBJ2-5; 8 bases fit TRBD2. Germline V gene data show CDR1 as SNHLY and CDR2 as FYNNEI. The CDR3 runs 15 residues. Trimming cost V 6 bases and J 5 bases; bases outside gene matches: 11. CDR3 DNA sequence: TGTGCCAGCAGCCGGTTAGCGGGACGCTCGGAGACCCAGTACTTC. This translates into CASSRLAGRSETQYF.

V gene TRBV10-3 combines with J gene TRBJ1-5, with a tentative D call TRBD1 (5 bases). Germline CDR1 ENHRY, CDR2 SYGVKD. V was clipped by 0 bases and J by 7 bases, with 10 bases between them. This CDR3 comprises 14 residues. The DNA for the CDR3 is TGTGCCATCAGTGAGTCGTCGGGGGACCAGCCCCAGCATTTT. As protein: CAISESSGDQPQHF.

This rearrangement joins TRBV6-5 to TRBJ1-6; weak D call: TRBD1 (6 bases). The length of the CDR3 is 13 residues. V gave up 6 bases and J gave up 7 bases, with 10 bases separating them. Germline V gene lookup returns CDR1 MNHEY and CDR2 SVGAGI. In DNA form, the CDR3 reads TGTGCCAGCAGCCGAGACAGGAATTCACCCCTCCACTTT. Amino acids: CASSRDRNSPLHF.

The chain uses TRBV7-9 and TRBJ2-7; D remains unclear. The length of the CDR3 is 13 residues. V lost 0 bases to trimming and J lost 9 bases, with 12 bases between them. Germline-derived CDR1 and CDR2 are SEHNR and FQNEAQ (reference sequence). The DNA for the CDR3 is TGTGCCAGCAGCTTAGCACCCATAGATTCGCAGTACTTC. Encoded protein: CASSLAPIDSQYF.

The chain carries TRBV7-6 and TRBJ2-5, with TRBD1 matching 7 bases. The trim removed 1 base at V and 5 bases at J, leaving 4 bases unmatched. The CDR3 is made up of 14 amino acids. Germline values: CDR1 SGHVS, CDR2 FNYEAQ. The CDR3 nucleotides are TGTGCCAGCAGCTTAGTAGGGGGCAGGGAGACCCAGTACTTC. It yields the protein CASSLVGGRETQYF.

The rearrangement joins TRBV6-6 to TRBJ1-5; D is uncertain. The germline V and J ends were trimmed by 10 bases and 0 bases, with 13 bases remaining between them. Germline lookup yields CDR1 MNHNY and CDR2 SVGAGI (reference sequence). The CDR3 consists of 14 residues. The CDR3 here is CATLLENSNQPQHF. Here the CDR3 DNA reads TGTGCCACTCTCTTGGAGAATAGCAATCAGCCCCAGCATTTT.

This clone was seen once. The chain uses TRBV27 and TRBJ2-5; 11 nucleotides match TRBD1. V shed 5 bases and J 5 bases; nucleotides not matched to a gene: 7. Germline-derived CDR1 and CDR2 are MNHEY and SMNVEV (reference sequence). CDR3 size: 15 residues. Here the CDR3 DNA reads TGTGCCAGCAGTCCGCGGGGACAGGGGGAGGAGACCCAGTACTTC. Translating gives CASSPRGQGEETQYF.

The chain is built from TRBV28 and TRBJ1-1; no reliable D call. The V and J ends lost 6 bases and 7 bases respectively, with 9 bases between them. Germline values: CDR1 MDHEN, CDR2 SYDVKM. The CDR3 extends over 11 amino acids. The CDR3 reads CASSVRGEAFF. The CDR3 bases are TGTGCCAGCAGCGTCAGAGGTGAAGCTTTCTTT.

The V call is TRBV6-5, the J call TRBJ1-1; the match to TRBD1 covers 7 bases. V shed 0 bases, J shed 4 bases, and the junction held 5 bases outside the gene matches. Germline CDR1 and CDR2: MNHEY and SVGAGI. The CDR3 spans 15 residues. CDR3 coding DNA: TGTGCCAGCAGTTACTCAGGGGGCTCGGGCACTGAAGCTTTCTTT. Translated: CASSYSGGSGTEAFF.

The chain joins TRBV20-1 to TRBJ2-7; no definite D call. The V end was cut by 3 bases, the J end by 2 bases, with 5 bases between. The CDR3 length is 11 residues. Germline V gene data show CDR1 as DFQATT and CDR2 as SNEGSKA (reference sequence). CDR3 residues: CSASPAYEQYF. In DNA, the CDR3 is TGCAGTGCTAGCCCGGCCTACGAGCAGTACTTC.

V usage is TRBV11-2 and J usage is TRBJ2-1, with D hard to call. V was pared by 1 base and J by 8 bases, with 3 bases between. Germline V CDR1 and CDR2: SGHAT, FQNNGV. This CDR3 region has 11 residues. CDR3 DNA: TGTGCCAGCAGCTTAGTAGATGAGCAGTTCTTC. The encoded protein is CASSLVDEQFF.

The chain has TRBV7-3 and TRBJ1-1, with TRBD1 identical over 10 bases. Germline CDR1 SGHTA, CDR2 FQGTGA. Losses at the gene ends were 5 bases for V and 1 base for J; bases not matched to a gene: 4. The CDR3 runs 15 residues. The CDR3 nucleotides read TGTGCCAGCAGCCCGGGACAGGGGAAGAACACTGAAGCTTTCTTT. Residues: CASSPGQGKNTEAFF.

The gene calls are TRBV28 and TRBJ1-2; tentatively, D is TRBD1 (5 bases). The V gene lost 3 bases and the J gene lost 3 bases, with 11 bases spanning the gap. CDR3 length: 14 residues. Germline values: CDR1 MDHEN, CDR2 SYDVKM. CDR3 sequence (DNA): TGTGCCAGCAGTTTCGTCAGGGAGGACTATGGCTACACCTTC. The encoded protein is CASSFVREDYGYTF.

The chain combines TRBV5-1 with TRBJ1-1; 8 bases are a match to TRBD1. The CDR3 extends over 14 amino acids. From germline, CDR1 is SGHRS and CDR2 YFSETQ. Trimming cost V 1 base and J 3 bases; bases outside gene matches: 2. The CDR3 sequence: CASSLQGADTEAFF. CDR3 DNA sequence: TGCGCCAGCAGCTTGCAGGGGGCCGACACTGAAGCTTTCTTT.